Each of the 23 T cell receptor beta chains below was sequenced from the same sample in a study of PD-L1 blockade in urothelial cancer (dated by TCRdb to 2015 to 2018). The time point label, read with the paper, signifies: pretreatment peripheral blood. The library was obtained by the immunoSEQ multiplex PCR assay. Entries here come from immuneACCESS through TCRdb and include only in-frame sequences with V and J called. Some clones fail to appear in such tables; in the studies checked, an unresolved V gene covers under half of the shortfall, and the cause of the remainder is unknown. In this sample the table shows some 50,000 clones, around 88% of which occur a single time. The ten largest clones capture approximately 14% of the sample. Sequencing used PBMCs, obtained around atezolizumab (anti-PD-L1) treatment. The receptors originated from a woman aged 55 to 70 with urothelial cancer.

This clone is medium-sized within its sample. The genes are TRBV5-4 and TRBJ2-1; 9 nucleotides agree with TRBD1. The V gene's germline CDR1 is SGHNT and CDR2 YYREEE (reference sequence). With 4 bases clipped from V and 8 bases from J, the junction kept 10 bases outside the gene matches. The CDR3 runs 15 residues. CDR3 in amino acids: CASSPGQGFVDEQFF. CDR3 coding DNA: TGTGCCAGCAGCCCAGGACAGGGGTTTGTAGATGAGCAGTTCTTC.

The chain couples TRBV5-1 to TRBJ2-3; TRBD2 matches 12 bases. There are 17 residues in the CDR3. The V segment lost 0 bases and the J segment 4 bases; nucleotides outside the gene matches: 6. From germline, CDR1 is SGHRS and CDR2 YFSETQ. The CDR3 sequence is CASSLAASGGAADTQYF. DNA for the CDR3: TGCGCCAGCAGCTTGGCCGCTAGCGGGGGGGCCGCAGATACGCAGTATTTT.

The gene calls are TRBV5-1 and TRBJ1-5; 8 bases are a match to TRBD1. CDR1 and CDR2 from the germline V gene are SGHRS and YFSETQ. The CDR3 has 13 residues. V was pared by 4 bases and J by 7 bases, with 4 bases of the junction left unmatched. CDR3: CASSETGVQPQHF. As DNA, the CDR3 is TGCGCCAGCAGCGAGACAGGGGTACAGCCCCAGCATTTT.

This clone was observed a single time. V gene TRBV5-1 combines with J gene TRBJ2-2, with D possibly TRBD2 on 5 matching bases. In germline, CDR1 is SGHRS, CDR2 YFSETQ. V was trimmed by 3 bases and J by 4 bases, leaving 13 bases between them. The CDR3 loop spans 15 amino acids. CDR3 sequence: CASSSGVSSTGELFF. Written as DNA, the CDR3 is TGCGCCAGCAGCTCCGGGGTTTCGAGCACCGGGGAGCTGTTTTTT.

The J gene is TRBJ2-7, the V gene TRBV6-5; tentatively, D is TRBD1 (6 bases). The germline CDR1 and CDR2 sequences are MNHEY and SVGAGI. With 6 bases removed from V and 3 bases from J, the gap between germline ends came to 9 bases. The CDR3 spans 12 residues. The CDR3 protein is CASSDRIYEQYF. DNA of the CDR3: TGTGCCAGCAGCGACAGGATCTACGAGCAGTACTTC.

The J gene is TRBJ2-1, the V gene TRBV7-9, with a tentative D call TRBD2 (6 bases). The V and J ends lost 2 bases and 2 bases respectively, with 10 bases between them. Per the germline V gene, CDR1 is SEHNR and CDR2 is FQNEAQ (reference sequence). The CDR3 length is 15 residues. Here the CDR3 DNA reads TGTGCCAGCAGCTTACGGGCGGGACCCTACAATGAGCAGTTCTTC. Protein sequence: CASSLRAGPYNEQFF. The full variable domain, in which reference TRBV7-9 and TRBJ2-1 provide the parts outside the CDR3, is DTGVSQNPRHKITKRGQNVTFRCDPISEHNRLYWYRQTLGQGPEFLTYFQNEAQLEKSRLLSDRFSAERPKGSFSTLEIQRTEQGDSAMYLCASSLRAGPYNEQFFGPGTRLTVL.

The chain has TRBV27 and TRBJ2-3, with 7 bases that match TRBD1. CDR3 length: 14 residues. CDR1 MNHEY and CDR2 SMNVEV come from the germline V gene (reference sequence). The junction had 3 bases not matched to a gene; V was cut back by 6 bases and J by 0 bases. The chain's CDR3 is CASSPRGSTDTQYF. The CDR3 DNA reads TGTGCCAGCAGCCCCAGGGGGAGCACAGATACGCAGTATTTT.

The rearrangement links TRBV15 to TRBJ1-2; no reliable D call. The germline gives CDR1 LNHNV, CDR2 YYDKDF (reference sequence). The CDR3 consists of 13 residues. Trimming took 0 bases from V and 8 from J, leaving 10 bases between them. As DNA, the CDR3 is TGTGCCACCAGCAGAGATGAGGTTCGCGGCTACACCTTC. Its protein is CATSRDEVRGYTF.

The V call is TRBV7-6, the J call TRBJ2-5; 7 bases line up with TRBD2. The CDR3 is 13 amino acids. The junction had 1 base not matched to a gene; V was cut back by 6 bases and J by 0 bases. Germline V CDR1 and CDR2: SGHVS, FNYEAQ. CDR3 sequence (DNA): TGTGCCAGCAGTCGGGGGGACCAAGAGACCCAGTACTTC. This encodes CASSRGDQETQYF.

The rearrangement uses TRBV19 and TRBJ2-2; TRBD2 aligns across 8 bases. V lost 3 bases and J lost 5; bases outside the gene matches: 5. From germline, CDR1 is LNHDA and CDR2 SQIVND (reference sequence). The CDR3 spans 15 residues. The CDR3 bases are TGTGCCAGTAGTATCGTTACTAGCGGTACCGGGGAGCTGTTTTTT. Its protein product is CASSIVTSGTGELFF.

This chain links TRBV6-6 with TRBJ2-2; possible D gene TRBD1, 5 bases. Trimming left V 6 bases short and J 3 bases short, with 17 bases between. The CDR3 sequence is 16 residues long. Germline V lookup: CDR1 MNHNY, CDR2 SVGAGI (reference sequence). In DNA, the CDR3 is TGTGCCAGCAGCGAGCACAGGATTTCAGACACCGGGGAGCTGTTTTTT. As protein: CASSEHRISDTGELFF.

The chain links TRBV5-6 to TRBJ1-1, with 9 bases lining up with TRBD1. This CDR3 has 15 residues. Losses at the gene ends were 3 bases for V and 8 bases for J; bases not matched to a gene: 11. Germline V gene data show CDR1 as SGHDT and CDR2 as YYEEEE. CDR3 bases: TGTGCCAGCAGCTCCAACCTGGGGGGACAGGGCGAAGCTTTCTTT. This codes for CASSSNLGGQGEAFF.

The chain joins TRBV7-8 to TRBJ2-7, with 9 positions matching TRBD1. J was trimmed by 1 base and V by 5 bases; bases with no gene match: 27. Per the germline V gene, CDR1 is SGHVS and CDR2 is FQNEAQ. The CDR3 is 22 amino acids. CDR3 amino acids: CASSTIMGSGTGPRLASYEQYF. CDR3 coding DNA: TGTGCCAGCAGCACAATAATGGGCTCCGGGACAGGGCCGCGCCTAGCATCCTACGAGCAGTACTTC.

The V gene is TRBV5-4, the J gene TRBJ2-3; a possible D gene is TRBD2 (6 bases). V shed 0 bases and J shed 6 bases, with 17 bases lying between them. Germline V gene data show CDR1 as SGHNT and CDR2 as YYREEE (reference sequence). The CDR3 runs 16 residues. CDR3 amino acids: CASSLVSSGRKDTQYF. CDR3 DNA: TGTGCCAGCAGCTTGGTTAGTAGCGGTAGAAAGGATACGCAGTATTTT.

J is TRBJ2-3 and V is TRBV11-2, with D possibly matching TRBD1 (6 bases). The germline V and J ends were trimmed by 1 base and 0 bases, with 8 bases remaining between them. This CDR3 is 15 amino acids long. Germline CDR1 SGHAT, CDR2 FQNNGV. CDR3 in DNA: TGTGCCAGCAGCTTAGCCGACAGGAGCACAGATACGCAGTATTTT. Translated, it gives CASSLADRSTDTQYF.

The V gene is TRBV6-1, the J gene TRBJ2-7; 10 positions match TRBD2. CDR1 is MNHNS and CDR2 is SASEGT in the germline V gene. The ends lost 6 bases at V and 0 bases at J; junction bases unmatched: 5. The CDR3 is made up of 15 amino acids. CDR3 in DNA: TGTGCCAGCAGCTCCGGGACTAGCGACTCCTACGAGCAGTACTTC. It encodes CASSSGTSDSYEQYF.

The chain links TRBV28 to TRBJ2-2; 11 bases are a match to TRBD2. V trimming: 3 bases; J trimming: 6 bases; junction bases outside the gene matches: 9. There are 17 residues in the CDR3. The germline gives CDR1 MDHEN, CDR2 SYDVKM. CDR3 protein: CASSFPTSGSSPGELFF. The DNA of the CDR3 is TGTGCCAGCAGTTTCCCCACTAGCGGGAGTTCTCCCGGGGAGCTGTTTTTT. The full variable domain, its missing parts supplied by reference TRBV28 and TRBJ2-2, is DVKVTQSSRYLVKRTGEKVFLECVQDMDHENMFWYRQDPGLGLRLIYFSYDVKMKEKGDIPEGYSVSREKKERFSLILESASTNQTSMYLCASSFPTSGSSPGELFFGEGSRLTVL.

This chain joins TRBV5-1 and TRBJ2-3, with D tentatively TRBD1 (5 bases). The CDR3 consists of 14 residues. Germline V gives CDR1 SGHRS, CDR2 YFSETQ. V was clipped by 0 bases and J by 1 base, with 6 bases between them. Here the CDR3 reads CASSLAQGTDTQYF. The CDR3 DNA sequence: TGCGCCAGCAGCTTGGCACAGGGCACAGATACGCAGTATTTT.

This clone was recorded once. V and J are TRBV7-8 and TRBJ2-7, with D tentatively TRBD1 (6 bases). CDR3 length equals 16 residues. The germline gives CDR1 SGHVS, CDR2 FQNEAQ. V shed 2 bases and J shed 0 bases, with 14 bases lying between them. CDR3 coding DNA: TGTGCCAGCAGCTTACGATCCAGGGGTAGCTCCTACGAGCAGTACTTC. Translation gives CASSLRSRGSSYEQYF.

The chain recombines TRBV7-9 with TRBJ1-2, with D possibly matching TRBD1 (6 bases). The CDR3 contains 15 residues. V shed 5 bases and J shed 4 bases, with 17 bases lying between them. Germline values: CDR1 SEHNR, CDR2 FQNEAQ (reference sequence). CDR3 sequence reads: CASSQGTQGPYGYTF. CDR3 sequence (DNA): TGTGCCAGCAGCCAAGGGACACAAGGACCCTATGGCTACACCTTC.

The sample holds one count of this clone. The chain's CDR3 is CSVTGTFIYEQYF. The CDR3 nucleotides read TGCAGCGTTACCGGGACTTTCATCTACGAGCAGTACTTC. This chain joins TRBV29-1 and TRBJ2-7, with D possibly TRBD2 on 6 matching bases. CDR3 length equals 13 residues. CDR1 and CDR2 from the germline V gene are SQVTM and ANQGSEA. Trimming shortened V by 5 bases and J by 3 bases, and 14 bases separated the two germline ends.

The chain is built from TRBV11-2 and TRBJ2-1; 8 bases are shared with TRBD2. The CDR3 loop spans 16 amino acids. Germline V CDR1 and CDR2: SGHAT, FQNNGV. The V segment lost 4 bases and the J segment 5 bases; nucleotides outside the gene matches: 10. Here the CDR3 reads CASSWLVSSGDNEQFF. DNA for the CDR3: TGTGCCAGCAGCTGGTTGGTGAGTAGCGGGGACAATGAGCAGTTCTTC.

The V gene is TRBV19, the J gene TRBJ2-7; TRBD1 might be the D (5 bases). The CDR3 is 13 amino acids. Trimming cost V 5 bases and J 2 bases, with 10 bases left between them. Germline V gene lookup returns CDR1 LNHDA and CDR2 SQIVND (reference sequence). The CDR3 DNA sequence: TGTGCCAGTAGTTCAGGGTCGGCCTACGAGCAGTACTTC. Encoded protein: CASSSGSAYEQYF.